This T cell receptor beta chain was observed in a study of cytomegalovirus exposure and HLA in healthy donors. This clone turned up a few times. Its antigen is not known. V lost 0 bases, J lost 3 bases, and 16 bases lay in between. This CDR3 is 16 amino acids long. Germline assignment: CDR1 SGHDT and CDR2 YYEEEE. Vbeta (60) and Jbeta (13) primers were used in the PCR. Sequencing was performed with immunoSEQ multiplex PCR; in TCRdb, only in-frame clones are kept and a portion is missing. Of some 120,000 clones listed, more than 9% are singletons. Study-level points and caveats: Indistinguishable V segments, including TRBV6-2 and TRBV6-3, were excluded. The classifier reportedly diagnosed cytomegalovirus status with high sensitivity and specificity. Several top significant clusters appeared, in a later analysis, to be linked to common viral pathogens. Altogether, 150 to 200 TCR beta chains were recorded as cytomegalovirus-associated.

This receptor was obtained from a woman under 30 in good health and CMV-seropositive. The chain combines TRBV5-6 with TRBJ2-7, with TRBD2 as a possible D gene (6 bases). Sequences were obtained from PBMCs. Here the CDR3 reads CASSLGTRGALYEQYF. CDR3 sequence (DNA): TGTGCCAGCAGCTTGGGTACGCGGGGCGCTCTCTACGAGCAGTACTTC.